The 16 T cell receptor beta chains below come from one sample, sequenced in a study of cytomegalovirus exposure and HLA in healthy donors. PCR involved 60 Vbeta and 13 Jbeta primers. Clones were sequenced by immunoSEQ multiplex PCR, and TCRdb holds only the in-frame ones, with some missing. The sample yields some 190,000 clones, roughly 80% seen once. Specimen: PBMCs. These receptors originate from a male donor in good health and CMV-seronegative.

The chain links TRBV5-6 to TRBJ2-3; D is possibly TRBD1 (5 bases). The CDR3 has 16 residues. The germline V and J ends were trimmed by 0 bases and 3 bases, with 14 bases remaining between them. The germline V gene encodes CDR1 SGHDT and CDR2 YYEEEE. Here the CDR3 reads CASSLGGGTLTDTQYF. The CDR3 DNA sequence: TGTGCCAGCAGCTTGGGGGGCGGAACGTTAACAGATACGCAGTATTTT.

The genes are TRBV2 and TRBJ1-3, with D hard to call. The CDR3 is 14 amino acids. The V gene's germline CDR1 is SNHLY and CDR2 FYNNEI. V shed 8 bases and J shed 0 bases, with 11 bases lying between them. CDR3 DNA: TGTGCCAGCCAACTGAGGAGCTCTGGAAACACCATATATTTT. Amino acid sequence: CASQLRSSGNTIYF.

The chain links TRBV27 to TRBJ1-4; D is ambiguous. Trimming left V 6 bases short and J 2 bases short, with 7 bases between. Germline CDR1 reads MNHEY; CDR2 reads SMNVEV (reference sequence). The CDR3 is 13 residues long. The CDR3 loop is CASSQRTNEKLFF. Written as DNA, the CDR3 is TGTGCCAGCAGCCAACGGACTAATGAAAAACTGTTTTTT. The full variable domain, with the rest looked up from reference TRBV27 and TRBJ1-4, is EAQVTQNPRYLITVTGKKLTVTCSQNMNHEYMSWYRQDPGLGLRQIYYSMNVEVTDKGDVPEGYKVSRKEKRNFPLILESPSPNQTSLYFCASSQRTNEKLFFGSGTQLSVL.

J is TRBJ1-5 and V is TRBV27; weak D call: TRBD1 (6 bases). The CDR3 totals 15 residues. V lost 5 bases to trimming and J lost 5 bases, with 16 bases between them. Germline V gene sequence: CDR1 MNHEY, CDR2 SMNVEV (reference sequence). CDR3 DNA: TGTGCCAGCAGTATAAACAGGGTGGAGGATCAGCCCCAGCATTTT. Translating it yields CASSINRVEDQPQHF.

The chain recombines TRBV28 with TRBJ2-1; 8 nucleotides agree with TRBD2. This CDR3 comprises 15 residues. Germline V lookup: CDR1 MDHEN, CDR2 SYDVKM. V was clipped by 6 bases and J by 4 bases; unmatched bases: 8. CDR3 sequence (DNA): TGTGCCAGCAGGGAAGCGGGGGCCAAGTACAATGAGCAGTTCTTC. This gives the protein CASREAGAKYNEQFF.

This chain joins TRBV30 and TRBJ2-7; the D gene is possibly TRBD2 (7 bases). Germline values: CDR1 GTSNPN, CDR2 SVGIG (reference sequence). The V end was cut by 0 bases, the J end by 3 bases, with 18 bases between. This CDR3 comprises 16 residues. The CDR3 coding sequence is TGTGCCTGGAGTGTACGGTGGGGGGGGCCGAGCTACGAGCAGTACTTC. It encodes CAWSVRWGGPSYEQYF.

Comment on this clone: The same CDR3 is also encoded by other DNA sequences in this sample. The chain recombines TRBV9 with TRBJ2-1; D is unclear. Trimming pared 0 bases from V and 4 bases from J, leaving 5 bases between. Germline CDR1 is SGDLS and CDR2 is YYNGEE. The CDR3 is made up of 13 amino acids. The CDR3 DNA is TGTGCCAGCAGCGTAGGTCCGTACAATGAGCAGTTCTTC. Its protein is CASSVGPYNEQFF.

With regard to this clone: This sample includes further DNA sequences coding for the same CDR3. This chain connects TRBV6-1 to TRBJ1-5; D is unresolved. Trimming left V 4 bases short and J 4 bases short, with 8 bases between. Per germline, CDR1 MNHNS and CDR2 SASEGT. The CDR3 has 13 amino acids. The CDR3 is CASSGGGNQPQHF. CDR3 nucleotides: TGTGCCAGCAGTGGCGGTGGGAATCAGCCCCAGCATTTT.

This clone was detected once. CDR3 residues: CAIKRPAGGSQETQYF. CDR3 nucleotide sequence: TGTGCCATCAAAAGGCCAGCGGGAGGTTCCCAAGAGACCCAGTACTTC. The chain links TRBV28 to TRBJ2-5; 9 nucleotides align to TRBD2. Germline V gene sequence: CDR1 MDHEN, CDR2 SYDVKM. The V gene end was trimmed by 10 bases and the J gene end by 1 base; junction bases not matched to a gene: 13. This CDR3 is 16 amino acids long.

The V call is TRBV30, the J call TRBJ2-7, with D tentatively TRBD1 (6 bases). The CDR3 length is 13 residues. Trimming cost V 4 bases and J 8 bases, with 18 bases left between them. The germline CDR1 and CDR2 sequences are GTSNPN and SVGIG (reference sequence). Here the CDR3 reads CAWKPQGITKQYF. CDR3 bases: TGTGCCTGGAAGCCGCAGGGGATAACCAAGCAGTACTTC.

The chain uses TRBV5-1 and TRBJ2-6, with 9 positions matching TRBD2. The trim removed 4 bases at V and 0 bases at J, leaving 5 bases unmatched. Germline CDR1 reads SGHRS; CDR2 reads YFSETQ. The CDR3 length is 17 residues. The CDR3 DNA reads TGCGCCAGCAGCGTGACTAGCGGTGGCTCTGGGGCCAACGTCCTGACTTTC. Translated, it gives CASSVTSGGSGANVLTF.

This chain uses TRBV14 with TRBJ2-2; D unresolved. CDR1 is SGHDN, CDR2 FVKESK, per germline. This CDR3 spans 13 amino acids. V was cut by 1 base and J by 5 bases, with 5 bases left in between. The CDR3 is CASSQALTGELFF. The CDR3 DNA follows: TGTGCCAGCAGCCAAGCCCTTACCGGGGAGCTGTTTTTT.

V usage is TRBV28 and J usage is TRBJ1-1; D remains unclear. CDR1 and CDR2 from the germline V gene are MDHEN and SYDVKM. V was shortened by 3 bases and J by 1 base, with 6 bases between the two germline ends. The CDR3 runs 13 residues. CDR3 nucleotide sequence: TGTGCCAGCAGTTTCCCGGGGAACACTGAAGCTTTCTTT. Its protein is CASSFPGNTEAFF.

The chain links TRBV1 to TRBJ2-3; no check of the table's D call, TRBD2, against the DNA was made. TRBV1 corresponds to a pseudogene. The CDR3 spans 15 residues. The CDR3 reads CTSSPGEDRTDTQYF. In DNA form, the CDR3 reads TGCACCAGCAGCCCCGGGGAGGATCGCACAGATACGCAGTATTTT.

This sequence joins TRBV5-1 and TRBJ1-4; 10 bases fit TRBD1. The germline CDR1 and CDR2 sequences are SGHRS and YFSETQ. This CDR3 has 14 residues. The CDR3 sequence: CVSRTGQGIEKLFF. The CDR3 nucleotides read TGCGTCAGTAGAACGGGACAGGGGATTGAAAAACTGTTTTTT.

The V gene is TRBV5-1, the J gene TRBJ2-5; perhaps TRBD2 as D (7 bases). This CDR3 contains 15 residues. The V gene's germline CDR1 is SGHRS and CDR2 YFSETQ. The V gene lost 0 bases and the J gene lost 5 bases, with 14 bases spanning the gap. CDR3 sequence (DNA): TGCGCCAGCAGCTTGGTGTCAGGGGAGGGGGAGACCCAGTACTTC. The encoded protein is CASSLVSGEGETQYF.